Sequencing of this T cell receptor beta chain was carried out in a study of cytomegalovirus exposure and HLA in healthy donors. As for this clone: Its matching antigen is unknown.

Study-level results: Follow-up analysis later connected one missense variant in DCLRE1C with trimming of TCR beta V- and J-genes. Rare TCR sequences predominated, though certain public TCRs were found in many donors.

The study ran its PCR with 60 Vbeta and 13 Jbeta primers. Clones were read by immunoSEQ multiplex PCR, and TCRdb kept only the in-frame ones, dropping some. The sample holds about 98,000 clones, roughly two thirds seen once. The CDR3 runs to 14 residues. The V gene's germline CDR1 is SGHVS and CDR2 FQNEAQ. Trimming cost V 1 base and J 4 bases, with 9 bases left between them. The receptor was isolated from a female donor in good health and CMV-seronegative. The specimen was PBMCs. The chain combines TRBV7-8 with TRBJ2-3; D not certain. The CDR3 region has the DNA TGTGCCAGCAGCTTAGTTGTGCTAGCAGATACGCAGTATTTT. Translated, it gives CASSLVVLADTQYF.